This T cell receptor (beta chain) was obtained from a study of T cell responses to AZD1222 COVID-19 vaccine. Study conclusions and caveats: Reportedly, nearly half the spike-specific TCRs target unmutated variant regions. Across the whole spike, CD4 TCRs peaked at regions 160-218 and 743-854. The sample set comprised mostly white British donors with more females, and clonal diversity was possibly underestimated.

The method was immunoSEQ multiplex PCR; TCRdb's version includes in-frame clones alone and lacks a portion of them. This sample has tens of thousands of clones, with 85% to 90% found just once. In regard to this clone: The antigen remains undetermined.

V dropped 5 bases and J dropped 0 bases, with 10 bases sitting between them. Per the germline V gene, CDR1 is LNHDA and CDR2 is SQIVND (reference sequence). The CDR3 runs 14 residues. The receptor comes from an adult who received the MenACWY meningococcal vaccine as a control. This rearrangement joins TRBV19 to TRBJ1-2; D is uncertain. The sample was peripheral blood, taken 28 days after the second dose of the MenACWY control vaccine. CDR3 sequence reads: CASSVRQANYGYTF. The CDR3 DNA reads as TGTGCCAGTAGTGTCCGGCAGGCTAACTATGGCTACACCTTC.